The 19 T cell receptor beta chains listed next were all sequenced from one sample in a study of blood T cell repertoires in COVID-19. Clones were sequenced by immunoSEQ multiplex PCR, and TCRdb holds only the in-frame ones, with some missing. The table shows about 250,000 clones, with 86% occurring only once. Sequenced sample: peripheral blood. The receptors come from a woman of 80 years or more with COVID-19, enrolled during active disease.

The chain recombines TRBV5-1 with TRBJ2-7; D is possibly TRBD1 (5 bases). The V end lost 1 base, the J end lost 4 bases, and 9 bases lay between the germline ends. In germline, CDR1 is SGHRS, CDR2 YFSETQ. The CDR3 loop spans 13 amino acids. In DNA, the CDR3 is TGCGCCAGCAGCTTGAGGGGTACATACGAGCAGTACTTC. It encodes CASSLRGTYEQYF.

The chain couples TRBV5-1 to TRBJ1-4, with TRBD1 identical over 7 bases. This CDR3 region has 14 residues. Germline V gene lookup returns CDR1 SGHRS and CDR2 YFSETQ. V was pared by 6 bases and J by 4 bases, with 6 bases of the junction left unmatched. The CDR3 DNA reads TGCGCCAGCACCTCAGGGGGACTTAATGAAAAACTGTTTTTT. It yields the protein CASTSGGLNEKLFF.

The genes are TRBV7-2 and TRBJ2-2; no definite D call. Deletions cut 5 bases from V and 8 bases from J, with 24 bases between. The germline gives CDR1 SGHTA, CDR2 FQGNSA. This CDR3 comprises 17 residues. The CDR3 region has the DNA TGTGCCAGCAGCCCATCATCCACGGGTTACGGAGTAGGGGAGCTGTTTTTT. It yields the protein CASSPSSTGYGVGELFF.

The V call is TRBV5-5, the J call TRBJ2-1, with 9 bases fitting TRBD1. The CDR3 sequence is 15 residues long. Germline values: CDR1 SGHKS, CDR2 YYEKEE (reference sequence). After removal of 6 bases from V and 7 bases from J, the junction contained 11 bases not matched to a gene. CDR3: CASTLQGASLNEQFF. DNA for the CDR3: TGTGCCAGCACGCTACAGGGGGCGTCTCTGAATGAGCAGTTCTTC.

This sequence joins TRBV19 and TRBJ2-1, with D possibly matching TRBD2 (5 bases). The germline V and J ends were trimmed by 6 bases and 7 bases, with 16 bases remaining between them. Germline V gene data show CDR1 as LNHDA and CDR2 as SQIVND (reference sequence). The CDR3 is 14 residues long. CDR3 in DNA: TGTGCCAGTAGAAGAGAGGGCGCTCAGAATGAGCAGTTCTTC. It yields the protein CASRREGAQNEQFF.

The chain employs TRBV3-1 (or the pseudogene TRBV3-2) and TRBJ1-4; the D gene is possibly TRBD1 (5 bases). V was shortened by 8 bases and J by 8 bases, with 15 bases between the two germline ends. Germline V gene data show CDR1 as LGHDT and CDR2 as YNNKEL (reference sequence). The CDR3 has 13 amino acids. The CDR3 DNA follows: TGTGCCAGCCGGCGGGCGGGGGAGGAAAAACTGTTTTTT. As protein: CASRRAGEEKLFF.

The chain links TRBV11-2 to TRBJ2-1; 15 nucleotides agree with TRBD2. In germline, CDR1 is SGHAT, CDR2 FQNNGV. The CDR3 is 18 residues long. Trimming took 3 bases from V and 0 from J; bases not matched to a gene: 3. The CDR3 sequence: CASSLGLAGGTSYNEQFF. The CDR3 DNA reads TGTGCCAGCAGCTTGGGACTAGCGGGGGGAACCTCCTACAATGAGCAGTTCTTC. The whole variable domain, filled in from reference TRBV11-2 and TRBJ2-1, reads EAGVAQSPRYKIIEKRQSVAFWCNPISGHATLYWYQQILGQGPKLLIQFQNNGVVDDSQLPKDRFSAERLKGVDSTLKIQPAKLEDSAVYLCASSLGLAGGTSYNEQFFGPGTRLTVL.

This sequence joins TRBV5-8 and TRBJ2-7; weak D call: TRBD2 (6 bases). With 4 bases removed from V and 12 bases from J, the gap between germline ends came to 14 bases. The CDR3 extends over 11 amino acids. Germline V gene lookup returns CDR1 SGHTS and CDR2 YDEGEE. CDR3 DNA sequence: TGTGCCAGCAGCCGTCGGGACGGGGGGTACGTC. Translating it yields CASSRRDGGYV.

The chain carries TRBV18 and TRBJ1-1; D is possibly TRBD1 (6 bases). The V end was cut by 6 bases, the J end by 0 bases, with 8 bases between. CDR3 length: 13 amino acids. CDR1 is KGHSH, CDR2 LQKENI, per germline. CDR3 region: CASSGTLNTEAFF. CDR3 nucleotides: TGTGCCAGCTCGGGGACACTGAACACTGAAGCTTTCTTT.

V usage is TRBV6-5 and J usage is TRBJ1-2; D not certain. Trimming cost V 4 bases and J 8 bases, with 5 bases left between them. The germline V gene has CDR1 MNHEY and CDR2 SVGAGI. The CDR3 runs 10 residues. CDR3 sequence (DNA): TGTGCCAGCAGTTCAGCGGGCTACACCTTC. This sequence encodes CASSSAGYTF.

This chain links TRBV7-9 with TRBJ2-5, with 7 bases aligning to TRBD2. The ends lost 2 bases at V and 7 bases at J; junction bases unmatched: 10. Germline-derived CDR1 and CDR2 are SEHNR and FQNEAQ (reference sequence). This CDR3 region has 15 residues. The DNA of the CDR3 is TGTGCCAGCAGCTTAAAGGTCCGCGGGGGTGGGACCCAGTACTTC. Translation gives CASSLKVRGGGTQYF.

The chain has TRBV14 and TRBJ1-2; D uncertain. Germline CDR1 SGHDN, CDR2 FVKESK. CDR3 length equals 15 residues. Trimming took 3 bases from V and 4 from J, leaving 15 bases between them. CDR3 in DNA: TGTGCCAGCAGCCATGGGCCCGATCCCCTCTATGGCTACACCTTC. This codes for CASSHGPDPLYGYTF.

The chain links TRBV18 to TRBJ2-5; 8 bases map to TRBD1. Germline CDR1 and CDR2: KGHSH and LQKENI. CDR3 length: 15 residues. V shed 0 bases and J 6 bases; nucleotides not matched to a gene: 6. The CDR3 here is CASSPPQDRVKTQYF. As DNA, the CDR3 is TGTGCCAGCTCACCACCCCAGGACAGGGTGAAGACCCAGTACTTC.

The chain combines TRBV6-6 with TRBJ1-6, with 10 bases that match TRBD1. This CDR3 spans 16 amino acids. CDR1 is MNHNY and CDR2 is SVGAGI in the germline V gene (reference sequence). With 5 bases clipped from V and 10 bases from J, the junction kept 11 bases outside the gene matches. Here the CDR3 reads CASSGPTGGALSPLHF. The CDR3 coding sequence is TGTGCCAGCAGTGGACCGACAGGGGGCGCATTGTCACCCCTCCACTTT.

This clone appeared a few times. V usage is TRBV10-1 and J usage is TRBJ1-2; 10 bases match TRBD1. The CDR3 length is 15 residues. Trimming took 4 bases from V and 6 from J; bases not matched to a gene: 8. CDR1 is WNHNN, CDR2 SYGVQD, per germline (reference sequence). The CDR3 DNA sequence: TGCGCCAGCAGTGCCAGACAGGGGGCGCAGGATGGCTACACCTTC. Protein: CASSARQGAQDGYTF.

This chain links TRBV7-2 with TRBJ2-3; maybe TRBD2 (7 bases). V was shortened by 4 bases and J by 4 bases, with 21 bases between the two germline ends. Germline V gene lookup returns CDR1 SGHTA and CDR2 FQGNSA. This CDR3 region has 17 residues. CDR3 amino acids: CASSSRVGGGIADTQYF. The CDR3 nucleotides read TGTGCCAGCAGCTCCCGGGTAGGGGGGGGCATCGCAGATACGCAGTATTTT. Together with reference TRBV7-2 and TRBJ2-3, the CDR3 gives the full variable domain: GAGVSQSPSNKVTEKGKDVELRCDPISGHTALYWYRQSLGQGLEFLIYFQGNSAPDKSGLPSDRFSAERTGGSVSTLTIQRTQQEDSAVYLCASSSRVGGGIADTQYFGPGTRLTVL.

V and J are TRBV5-4 and TRBJ2-2; tentative D call: TRBD2 (6 bases). There are 16 residues in the CDR3. The germline V and J ends were trimmed by 4 bases and 1 base, with 14 bases remaining between them. Germline V gene sequence: CDR1 SGHNT, CDR2 YYREEE (reference sequence). The CDR3 nucleotides are TGTGCCAGCAGCATTTTTGGGACTCAGAACACCGGGGAGCTGTTTTTT. Encoded protein: CASSIFGTQNTGELFF.

The V call is TRBV7-2, the J call TRBJ1-2; D is ambiguous. Between the trimmed V and J ends, which lost 10 bases and 8 bases, there was a span of 14 bases. This CDR3 is built from 11 residues. Germline V CDR1 and CDR2: SGHTA, FQGNSA. In DNA form, the CDR3 reads TGTGCCACCTCAGGTTTTGAAGGCTACACCTTC. Residues: CATSGFEGYTF. The full variable domain, in which reference TRBV7-2 and TRBJ1-2 provide the parts outside the CDR3, is GAGVSQSPSNKVTEKGKDVELRCDPISGHTALYWYRQSLGQGLEFLIYFQGNSAPDKSGLPSDRFSAERTGGSVSTLTIQRTQQEDSAVYLCATSGFEGYTFGSGTRLTVV.

The chain couples TRBV6-6 to TRBJ1-6; D may be TRBD1 (6 bases). Trimming shortened V by 0 bases and J by 7 bases, and 13 bases separated the two germline ends. Germline assignment: CDR1 MNHNY and CDR2 SVGAGI (reference sequence). There are 16 residues in the CDR3. CDR3 sequence reads: CASSYSPGQGNSPLHF. The CDR3 DNA reads as TGTGCCAGCAGTTACTCCCCGGGACAAGGGAATTCACCCCTCCACTTT.